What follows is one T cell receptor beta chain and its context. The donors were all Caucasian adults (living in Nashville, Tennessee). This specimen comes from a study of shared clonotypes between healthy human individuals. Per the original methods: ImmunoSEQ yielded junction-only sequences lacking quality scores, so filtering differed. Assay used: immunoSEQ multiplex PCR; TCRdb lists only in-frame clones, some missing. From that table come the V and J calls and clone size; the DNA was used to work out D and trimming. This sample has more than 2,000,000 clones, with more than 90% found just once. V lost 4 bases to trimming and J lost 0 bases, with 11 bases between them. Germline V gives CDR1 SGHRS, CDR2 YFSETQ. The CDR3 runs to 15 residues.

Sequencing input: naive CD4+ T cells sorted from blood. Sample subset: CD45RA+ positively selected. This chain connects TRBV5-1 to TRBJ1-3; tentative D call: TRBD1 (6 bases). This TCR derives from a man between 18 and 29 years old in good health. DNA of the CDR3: TGCGCCAGCAGCCCCCAGACAGGCTCTGGAAACACCATATATTTT. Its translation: CASSPQTGSGNTIYF.